This note documents a single T cell receptor (beta chain) sequence. The data were taken from a study of T cell changes during pregnancy in multiple sclerosis. Sequenced by immunoSEQ multiplex PCR; TCRdb stores in-frame clones only, minus some. This table holds around 61,000 clones, 90% to 95% found once. The CDR3 has 18 amino acids. CDR1 is LGHNA, CDR2 YSLEER, per germline. The trim removed 0 bases at V and 2 bases at J, leaving 8 bases unmatched. The receptor was isolated from a female donor in good health, enrolled as a control in a pregnancy study. This chain uses TRBV4-3 with TRBJ1-2; 11 bases agree with TRBD1. Here the sequenced sample was peripheral blood, taken in the third trimester of pregnancy. The CDR3: CASSQDRDRGIINYGYTF. DNA of the CDR3: TGCGCCAGCAGCCAAGATCGGGACAGGGGGATCATAAACTATGGCTACACCTTC.